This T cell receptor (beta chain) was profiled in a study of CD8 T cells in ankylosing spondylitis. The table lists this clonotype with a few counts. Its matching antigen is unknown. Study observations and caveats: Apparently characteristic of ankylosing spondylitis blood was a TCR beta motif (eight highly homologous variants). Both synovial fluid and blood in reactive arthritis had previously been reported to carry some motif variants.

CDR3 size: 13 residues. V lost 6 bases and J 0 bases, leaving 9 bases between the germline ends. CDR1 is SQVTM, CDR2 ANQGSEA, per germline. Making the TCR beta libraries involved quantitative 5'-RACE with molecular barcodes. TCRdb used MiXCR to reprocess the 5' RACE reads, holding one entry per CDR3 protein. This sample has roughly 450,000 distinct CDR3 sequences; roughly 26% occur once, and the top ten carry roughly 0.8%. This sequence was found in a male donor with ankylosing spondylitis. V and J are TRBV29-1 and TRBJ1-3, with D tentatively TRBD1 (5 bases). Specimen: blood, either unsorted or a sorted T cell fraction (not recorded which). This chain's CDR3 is CSVGTFSGNTIYF. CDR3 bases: TGCAGCGTGGGGACCTTCTCTGGAAACACCATATATTTT.